This T cell receptor (beta chain) derives from a study of response to subunit inactivated influenza vaccine. TCRdb processed the RT-PCR reads anew with MiXCR; each CDR3 protein has one entry. The table shows hundreds of thousands of distinct CDR3 sequences, with roughly 14% occurring only once. This CDR3 is built from 13 residues. Deletions cut 1 base from V and 13 bases from J, with 16 bases between. This clonotype originated in a man aged 45-65 years who received an inactivated influenza vaccine. The chain has TRBV12-3 or TRBV12-4 and TRBJ1-2; possible D gene TRBD1, 5 bases. The sequencing used PBMCs from blood, collected about 12 days after vaccination. CDR3 region: CASSLVGDGVRTF. The CDR3 DNA follows: TGTGCCAGCAGTTTAGTGGGGGACGGAGTTCGCACCTTC.